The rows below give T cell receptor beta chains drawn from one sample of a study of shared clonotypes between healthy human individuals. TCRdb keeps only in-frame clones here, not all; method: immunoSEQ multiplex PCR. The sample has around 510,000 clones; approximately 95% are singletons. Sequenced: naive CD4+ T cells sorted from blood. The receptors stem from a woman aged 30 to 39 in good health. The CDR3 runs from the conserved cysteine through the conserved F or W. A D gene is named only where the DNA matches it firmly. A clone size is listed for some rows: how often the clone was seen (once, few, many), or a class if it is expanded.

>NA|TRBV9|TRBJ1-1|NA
TGTGCCAGCAGCGTTTTATCTGGGGACACTGAAGCTTTCTTT
CASSVLSGDTEAFF
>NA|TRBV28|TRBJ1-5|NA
TGTGCCAGCAGCTCGATCGCCTCGGCCCAGCATTTT
CASSSIASAQHF
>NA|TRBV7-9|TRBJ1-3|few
TGTGCCAGCAGCTTAGATGCAGTCTCTGGAAACACCATATATTTT
CASSLDAVSGNTIYF
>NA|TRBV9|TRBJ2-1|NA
TGTGCCAGCAGCGTAGCCCCCGGGAGCTCCTACAATGAGCAGTTCTTC
CASSVAPGSSYNEQFF
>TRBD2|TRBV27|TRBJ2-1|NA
TGTGCCAGCAGTCCCTCTAGCGGGAGGTACAATGAGCAGTTCTTC
CASSPSSGRYNEQFF
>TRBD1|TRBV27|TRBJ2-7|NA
TGTGCCAGCAGTTCAGACAGGGGGTCCTACGAGCAGTACTTC
CASSSDRGSYEQYF
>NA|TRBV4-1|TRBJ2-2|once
TGCGCCAGCAGCCAAGTCGCATACACCGGGGAGCTGTTTTTT
CASSQVAYTGELFF
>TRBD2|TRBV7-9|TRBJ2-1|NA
TGTGCCAGCAGCTTAACAGCGGGAGGAGCAGGAGAGCAGTTCTTC
CASSLTAGGAGEQFF
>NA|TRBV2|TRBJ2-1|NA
TGTGCCAGCAGTGAACTGGAGGGCCTTCGCAATGAGCAGTTCTTC
CASSELEGLRNEQFF
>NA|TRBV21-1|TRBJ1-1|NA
TGTGCCAGCAGCAAAGGGCATCGGGGCCGGACTGAAGCTTTCTTT
CASSKGHRGRTEAFF
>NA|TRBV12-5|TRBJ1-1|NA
TGTGCTAGTGGTTACCACACTGAAGCTTTCTTT
CASGYHTEAFF
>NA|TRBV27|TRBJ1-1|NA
TGTGCCAGCAGTTCCTTAGGGGCGGGCAACACTGAAGCTTTCTTT
CASSSLGAGNTEAFF
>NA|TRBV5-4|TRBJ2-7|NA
TGTGCCAGCAGCAACGACAGAGCTGGGGAGCAGTACTTC
CASSNDRAGEQYF
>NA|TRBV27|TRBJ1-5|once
TGTGCCAGCAGTTTCCGGGACAATCAGCCCCAGCATTTT
CASSFRDNQPQHF
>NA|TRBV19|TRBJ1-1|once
TGTGCCAGTAGTATAAGCCGAAACAGGTGGAGGACTGAAGCTTTCTTT
CASSISRNRWRTEAFF
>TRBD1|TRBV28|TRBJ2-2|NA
TGTGCCAGCAGATTACAGGGGGCTGGGAACACCGGGGAGCTGTTTTTT
CASRLQGAGNTGELFF
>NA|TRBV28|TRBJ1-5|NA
TGTGCCAGCAGTTTAATTGCGGGGTTTGACAGCAATCAGCCCCAGCATTTT
CASSLIAGFDSNQPQHF
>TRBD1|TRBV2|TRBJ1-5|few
TGTGCCAGCAGTGCACAGGGGGCCAGCAATCAGCCCCAGCATTTT
CASSAQGASNQPQHF
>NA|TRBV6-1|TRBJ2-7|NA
TGTGCCAGCAGTGAAAGGGCAGGGAGCTCCTACGAGCAGTACTTC
CASSERAGSSYEQYF
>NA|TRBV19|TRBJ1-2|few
TGTGCCAGTAGTATGTGGTATGGCTACACCTTC
CASSMWYGYTF